These T cell receptor beta chains were read from a single sample in a study of T cell responses to AZD1222 COVID-19 vaccine. Data came from immunoSEQ multiplex PCR; TCRdb stores just in-frame clones and leaves some out. This table holds approximately 82,000 clones, 90% to 95% found once. Sequencing was performed on peripheral blood, taken on day 0 of AZD1222 vaccination. These receptors were obtained from an adult in good health. Each CDR3 is given with its conserved first and last residue. The D gene is left open where the match is weak. Clone size is not always given. Where it is, it says once, few, many or a class for expanded clones.

D gene,V gene,J gene,clone size,CDR3 DNA,CDR3 protein
.,TRBV3-1/TRBV3-2,TRBJ1-3,.,TGTGCCAGCAGCCGAGGTTTGTCGGACTCTGGAAACACCATATATTTT,CASSRGLSDSGNTIYF
.,TRBV12-3/TRBV12-4,TRBJ1-4,.,TGTGCCAGCAGCCCCAGAGAAAAACTGTTTTTT,CASSPREKLFF
.,TRBV4-3,TRBJ2-2,once,TGCGCCAGCAGCCAAGATTCAATGGTAGCCGGGGACTGGGGGGAGCTGTTTTTT,CASSQDSMVAGDWGELFF
.,TRBV4-3,TRBJ1-5,.,TGCGCCAGCAGCCAAGATTGGACCGGGACCAACCCTTATAGCAATCAGCCCCAGCATTTT,CASSQDWTGTNPYSNQPQHF
.,TRBV19,TRBJ2-7,.,TGTGCCAGTAGTATCTCCCTGGCTTACGAGCAGTACTTC,CASSISLAYEQYF
.,TRBV7-3,TRBJ2-3,.,TGTGCCAGCAGCTTGGGGGTCACAGATACGCAGTATTTT,CASSLGVTDTQYF
TRBD2,TRBV7-2,TRBJ2-1,.,TGTGCCAGCACCCCCGGCCCCCCGGCGGGGGGTAGGTACAATGAGCAGTTCTTC,CASTPGPPAGGRYNEQFF
.,TRBV7-7,TRBJ2-7,.,TGTGCTAGCAGCCCAACGCCGGGACACCTCATCTACGAGCAGTACTTC,CASSPTPGHLIYEQYF
.,TRBV4-1,TRBJ2-2,.,TGCGCCAGCAGCCCATCTTACAGTTTCTCCGGGGAGCTGTTTTTT,CASSPSYSFSGELFF
TRBD1,TRBV12-5,TRBJ2-2,.,TGTGCTAGTGGTAGAGGACAGGGGAACGGGGAGCTGTTTTTT,CASGRGQGNGELFF
.,TRBV19,TRBJ1-6,.,TGTGCCACCGCACCCACAGGGAGCTCCTATAATTCACCCCTCCACTTT,CATAPTGSSYNSPLHF
.,TRBV3-1/TRBV3-2,TRBJ2-5,.,TGTGCCTGCAGCCATGGATTTGGGGGCCGGGGAGAGACCCAGTACTTC,CACSHGFGGRGETQYF
.,TRBV7-9,TRBJ1-4,.,TGTGCCAGCAGCTTAGGTGGGGAAAAACTGTTTTTT,CASSLGGEKLFF
.,TRBV27,TRBJ1-1,.,TGTGCCAGCAGGCCTCCGGGACCCTACCTGGCTTTCTTT,CASRPPGPYLAFF
.,TRBV9,TRBJ1-1,few,TGTGCCAGCAGCCCCCGGGGAGAGGGTGGAACTGAAGCTTTCTTT,CASSPRGEGGTEAFF
TRBD1,TRBV30,TRBJ1-1,.,TGTGCCTGGAGTGTCACAGGGGACACTGAAGCTTTCTTT,CAWSVTGDTEAFF
.,TRBV27,TRBJ1-2,.,TGTGCCAGCAGCACCCTCGGCTATGGCTACACCTTC,CASSTLGYGYTF
.,TRBV5-1,TRBJ1-3,.,TGCGCCAGCAGCTTGGCGGTCTCTGGAAACACCATATATTTT,CASSLAVSGNTIYF
.,TRBV27,TRBJ1-1,.,TGTGCCAGCAGTCCGGCGGGGGGAAGGGGGAACACTGAAGCTTTCTTT,CASSPAGGRGNTEAFF
TRBD1,TRBV5-6,TRBJ2-1,.,TGTGCCAGCAGCTCGGGGACAGGGGGAACGAGGGAGCAGTTCTTC,CASSSGTGGTREQFF
TRBD2,TRBV6-2/TRBV6-3,TRBJ2-2,.,TGTGCCAGCAGTTACACTACTAGCGGGGGGGCGAACACCGGGGAGCTGTTTTTT,CASSYTTSGGANTGELFF
.,TRBV7-9,TRBJ2-3,.,TGTGCCAGCAGCCCTAGGACAGCGACAGATACGCAGTATTTT,CASSPRTATDTQYF
.,TRBV12-3/TRBV12-4,TRBJ1-2,.,TGTGCCAGCAGTTTAGGCGGCTACACCTTC,CASSLGGYTF
TRBD1,TRBV28,TRBJ1-4,.,TGTGCCAGCACTTCGTCGGGACAGGGGGCGTCAGGGGAAAAACTGTTTTTT,CASTSSGQGASGEKLFF
TRBD2,TRBV5-1,TRBJ2-5,.,TGCGCCAGCAGCTTGAGTAGCGGGTTACGAGAGACCCAGTACTTC,CASSLSSGLRETQYF
.,TRBV4-2,TRBJ2-5,.,TGTGCCAGCAGCCAAGATGACTTCCAAGAGACCCAGTACTTC,CASSQDDFQETQYF
.,TRBV18,TRBJ1-2,.,TGTGCCAGCTCACCAATGGGGGGAGTAGGCTTCAACTATGGCTACACCTTC,CASSPMGGVGFNYGYTF
.,TRBV7-6,TRBJ1-1,.,TGTGCCAGCAGCTTAGGGGCCAGACTTAACACTGAAGCTTTCTTT,CASSLGARLNTEAFF
.,TRBV28,TRBJ2-7,.,TGTGCCAGCAAACTAATGAGGCCAGGGGGGGCTTACGAGCAGTACTTC,CASKLMRPGGAYEQYF
.,TRBV9,TRBJ1-2,.,TGTGCCAGCAGCGTAGGCCCCGGGACCCAGTATGGCTACACCTTC,CASSVGPGTQYGYTF
TRBD1,TRBV9,TRBJ2-2,.,TGTGCCAGCAGCGTAGGGACAGGGAACGGGGAGCTGTTTTTT,CASSVGTGNGELFF
.,TRBV3-1/TRBV3-2,TRBJ1-1,few,TGTGCCAGCAGCCACAGACTGAACACTGAAGCTTTCTTT,CASSHRLNTEAFF
.,TRBV2,TRBJ2-3,.,TGTGCCAGCAAAACTCAGGGGACAGATACGCAGTATTTT,CASKTQGTDTQYF
TRBD1,TRBV5-1,TRBJ2-7,.,TGCGCCAGCAGCTCCGGACAGGGGGCGTCGTACGAGCAGTACTTC,CASSSGQGASYEQYF
.,TRBV5-1,TRBJ1-5,few,TGCGCCAGCAGCTTGGAGGGACTCAATAGCAATCAGCCCCAGCATTTT,CASSLEGLNSNQPQHF
.,TRBV19,TRBJ1-6,few,TGTGCCAGTAGTATAGATCGGGGTGAATCACCCCTCCACTTT,CASSIDRGESPLHF
TRBD1,TRBV18,TRBJ1-2,.,TGTGCCAGCTCACCACCTTCGACAGGGGCGGACTATGGCTACACCTTC,CASSPPSTGADYGYTF
.,TRBV6-2/TRBV6-3,TRBJ1-1,once,TGTGCCAGCAGTTACTCGCACAGCCCGAGCAAGGCTTTCTTT,CASSYSHSPSKAFF
.,TRBV6-1,TRBJ2-7,.,TGTGCCAGCAGTGATTACGATGCCTCCTACGAGCAGTACTTC,CASSDYDASYEQYF
.,TRBV5-4,TRBJ2-2,.,TGTGCCAGCAGCTTGGACAGGCGGTCCGGGGAGCTGTTTTTT,CASSLDRRSGELFF
.,TRBV6-5,TRBJ2-7,.,TGTGCCAGCAAGGGACGGTACTCCTACGAGCAGTACTTC,CASKGRYSYEQYF
.,TRBV7-2,TRBJ1-2,.,TGTGCCAGCAGCTTAGCCCCGGGCCCATCCTCCTATGGCTACACCTTC,CASSLAPGPSSYGYTF
TRBD1,TRBV6-6,TRBJ1-5,.,TGTGCCAGCAGCCCTAGGGACAGGGGGCGAGGTCAGCCCCAGCATTTT,CASSPRDRGRGQPQHF
TRBD1,TRBV5-1,TRBJ1-2,.,TGCGCCAGCAGCTCCGGGACAGGGGGAGGGAACTATGGCTACACCTTC,CASSSGTGGGNYGYTF
.,TRBV24-1,TRBJ1-2,.,TGTGCCACCAGTCCACAGGGATCGGGTGGCTACACCTTC,CATSPQGSGGYTF
.,TRBV3-1/TRBV3-2,TRBJ1-5,.,TGTGCCAGCAGCCAAGAATTAGGGGGCAATCAGCCCCAGCATTTT,CASSQELGGNQPQHF
.,TRBV30,TRBJ2-2,.,TGTGCCTGGGCACAGTCCACCGGGGAGCTGTTTTTT,CAWAQSTGELFF
.,TRBV6-5,TRBJ1-1,.,TGTGCCAGCAGAAAACTAGACGCAATGAACACTGAAGCTTTCTTT,CASRKLDAMNTEAFF
TRBD2,TRBV5-4,TRBJ2-5,.,TGTGCCAGCAGCTCAGGACTAGCGAGGGAAGAGACCCAGTACTTC,CASSSGLAREETQYF
.,TRBV7-2,TRBJ1-2,.,TGTGCCAGCACGACACGGGGGTCTGGCTACACCTTC,CASTTRGSGYTF
.,TRBV5-1,TRBJ2-3,.,TGCGCCAGCAGCCATATTGGGGACTTCGGCACAGATACGCAGTATTTT,CASSHIGDFGTDTQYF